Reported below is one T cell receptor beta chain. Cohorts were determined from participant-reported clinical history. These data come from a study of blood T cell repertoires in COVID-19. Study details: Sites across the United States, Italy and Spain contributed samples from acute and convalescent COVID-19.

Assay: immunoSEQ multiplex PCR; the TCRdb copy retains only in-frame clones and omits some. The table has a few hundred thousand clones, less than 90% seen once. V was cut by 4 bases and J by 6 bases, with 9 bases left in between. The CDR3 has 11 residues. CDR1 SQVTM and CDR2 ANQGSEA come from the germline V gene. This receptor was taken from a woman younger than 45 who had recovered from COVID-19. The V and J genes are TRBV29-1 and TRBJ1-2; D not resolved. The source material was PBMCs or T cells enriched from blood (not recorded which). CDR3 DNA sequence: TGCAGCGTTGCCGACGGAGATGGCTACACCTTC. The encoded protein is CSVADGDGYTF.